This passage covers 10 T cell receptor beta chains from one sample sequenced in a study of blood T cells in healthy people across ages. A sample-barcoded 5' primer and a J-beta primer mix were used in a second PCR of roughly 6 to 11 cycles. One entry per CDR3 protein, called by TCRdb with MiXCR from the 5' RACE reads. The sample carries 850,000 or so distinct CDR3 sequences, around 26% recorded once. The sample was blood. The origin of the receptors is a woman aged 80 or older in good health.

This clonotype was found once. The genes are TRBV12-3 or TRBV12-4 and TRBJ2-7; D gene ambiguous. The closer fit of TRBJ2-5 to the DNA end suggests the J call may be wrong. The CDR3 sequence is 13 residues long. The CDR3 sequence is CASSWVTTETQYF. DNA for the CDR3: TGTGCCAGCAGTTGGGTTACCACGGAGACCCAGTACTTC.

Many counts were recorded for this clonotype. The chain employs TRBV29-1 and TRBJ1-2; D is uncertain. Trimming removed 4 bases at V and 4 bases at J, with 10 bases between. Germline lookup yields CDR1 SQVTM and CDR2 ANQGSEA. The CDR3 loop spans 12 amino acids. The CDR3 sequence is CSVVWDSYGYTF. The CDR3, as DNA: TGCAGCGTTGTATGGGATTCCTATGGCTACACCTTC.

The chain links TRBV14 to TRBJ2-5; 13 bases line up with TRBD2. The V gene end was trimmed by 2 bases and the J gene end by 5 bases; junction bases not matched to a gene: 23. This CDR3 comprises 22 residues. Germline V lookup: CDR1 SGHDN, CDR2 FVKESK. DNA of the CDR3: TGTGCCAGCAGCCAACGTCCCAGACAGGGTCCGGGACTAGCGGGAATTGTCGAGACCCAGTACTTC. Translated: CASSQRPRQGPGLAGIVETQYF. The whole variable domain, remainder taken from reference TRBV14 and TRBJ2-5, is EAGVTQFPSHSVIEKGQTVTLRCDPISGHDNLYWYRRVMGKEIKFLLHFVKESKQDESGMPNNRFLAERTGGTYSTLKVQPAELEDSGVYFCASSQRPRQGPGLAGIVETQYFGPGTRLLVL.

Details on this clonotype: Since a much larger clone is just one base distant, this may be a read error. V gene TRBV20-1 combines with J gene TRBJ2-3; D may be TRBD2 (6 bases). CDR1 is DFQATT and CDR2 is SNEGSKA in the germline V gene (reference sequence). The CDR3 contains 16 residues. Here the CDR3 DNA reads TGCAGTGCTAGAGATCCCGGGGCCTTCACGGGGGATACGCGGTATTTT. It is translated as CSARDPGAFTGDTRYF.

In nucleotides, the CDR3 is TGCAGTAATTACAGGACCAGCTCCTACAATGAGCAGTTCTTC. It is translated as CSNYRTSSYNEQFF. The chain employs TRBV20-1 and TRBJ2-1; a possible D gene is TRBD1 (5 bases). Germline CDR1 and CDR2: DFQATT and SNEGSKA (reference sequence). CDR3 size: 14 residues. Deletions cut 8 bases from V and 0 bases from J, with 14 bases between.

Worth noting for this clonotype: A read error may explain this, as a much larger clone is one base away. This chain links TRBV18 with TRBJ2-3, with 7 bases identical to TRBD1. V trimming: 4 bases; J trimming: 2 bases; junction bases outside the gene matches: 9. Germline V gene data show CDR1 as KGHSH and CDR2 as LQKENI. There are 16 residues in the CDR3. The CDR3 DNA sequence: TGTGCCAGCTCACTACACGGACAGGACTTCACAGATACGCAGTATTTT. Protein: CASSLHGQDFTDTQYF.

This clonotype was found many times. CDR3 coding DNA: TGTGCCAGCAGCGTAGACAGAGCCGCTGGGGCCAACGTCCTGACTTTC. As protein: CASSVDRAAGANVLTF. This chain links TRBV5-5 with TRBJ2-6; D may be TRBD1 (5 bases). V was clipped by 4 bases and J by 2 bases, with 13 bases between them. The germline V gene encodes CDR1 SGHKS and CDR2 YYEKEE (reference sequence). The CDR3 runs to 16 residues.

This clonotype was counted many times. The V gene is TRBV12-3 or TRBV12-4, the J gene TRBJ1-5; no firm D call. Trimming pared 5 bases from V and 1 base from J, leaving 12 bases between. The CDR3 is 15 residues long. CDR3 bases: TGTGCCAGCAGTCTCCCCCAAGGGAGCAATCAGCCCCAGCATTTT. Protein: CASSLPQGSNQPQHF.

The rearrangement links TRBV6-5 to TRBJ1-4, with a tentative D call TRBD1 (5 bases). V lost 0 bases, J lost 0 bases, and 14 bases lay in between. CDR1 is MNHEY, CDR2 SVGAGI, per germline. The CDR3 has 18 residues. The CDR3 DNA is TGTGCCAGCAGTTACTCTAGCCCCAGGGTTGCAACTAATGAAAAACTGTTTTTT. It translates to CASSYSSPRVATNEKLFF.

The V call is TRBV9, the J call TRBJ2-2; TRBD2 is a possible D gene (5 bases). Germline V gene data show CDR1 as SGDLS and CDR2 as YYNGEE. This CDR3 comprises 17 residues. The V end was cut by 0 bases, the J end by 3 bases, with 15 bases between. The CDR3 loop reads CASSVATSGFHTGELFF. The CDR3 DNA sequence: TGTGCCAGCAGCGTAGCTACTAGTGGGTTTCACACCGGGGAGCTGTTTTTT.